The 26 T cell receptor beta chains below were found in one sample sequenced in a study of blood T cell repertoires in COVID-19. TCRdb keeps only in-frame clones here, not all; method: immunoSEQ multiplex PCR. There are approximately 46,000 clones in the sample; over 80% occur only once, and roughly an eighth lies in the top ten. Sequencing was done on a sample of peripheral blood. The receptors here all came from a human donor in a cohort sampled during active COVID-19.

The rearrangement links TRBV29-1 to TRBJ1-3, with 9 positions matching TRBD1. The CDR3 has 14 amino acids. Trimming took 6 bases from V and 5 from J; bases not matched to a gene: 8. The germline CDR1 and CDR2 sequences are SQVTM and ANQGSEA. CDR3 sequence: CSVKGQGKRNTIYF. The CDR3 DNA is TGCAGCGTAAAGGGACAGGGTAAACGAAACACCATATATTTT. Based on the CDR3 plus reference TRBV29-1 and TRBJ1-3, the full variable domain is SAVISQKPSRDICQRGTSLTIQCQVDSQVTMMFWYRQQPGQSLTLIATANQGSEATYESGFVIDKFPISRPNLTFSTLTVSNMSPEDSSIYLCSVKGQGKRNTIYFGEGSWLTVV.

The rearrangement uses TRBV25-1 and TRBJ1-1; 7 positions match TRBD1. With 3 bases clipped from V and 1 base from J, the junction kept 5 bases outside the gene matches. The CDR3 extends over 15 amino acids. Per germline, CDR1 MGHDK and CDR2 SYGVNS. The CDR3 DNA sequence: TGTGCCAGCAGTGAGACGACAGGGCAGAACACTGAAGCTTTCTTT. Translating it yields CASSETTGQNTEAFF.

This chain joins TRBV4-3 and TRBJ2-5, with TRBD2 matching 14 bases. The CDR3 length is 17 residues. Germline V lookup: CDR1 LGHNA, CDR2 YSLEER. V was clipped by 5 bases and J by 1 base; unmatched bases: 6. The CDR3 loop is CASSTWTSGGPQETQYF. CDR3 DNA: TGCGCCAGCAGCACCTGGACTAGCGGGGGGCCCCAAGAGACCCAGTACTTC.

The chain has TRBV5-1 and TRBJ2-2; tentatively, D is TRBD1 (6 bases). Germline V gene lookup returns CDR1 SGHRS and CDR2 YFSETQ. The V end lost 4 bases, the J end lost 4 bases, and 14 bases lay between the germline ends. The CDR3 is made up of 15 amino acids. CDR3 sequence: CASSHLTGGTGELFF. CDR3 sequence (DNA): TGCGCCAGCAGCCACTTGACAGGTGGCACCGGGGAGCTGTTTTTT.

The chain recombines TRBV6-5 with TRBJ2-5; 7 bases agree with TRBD1. Germline V gene sequence: CDR1 MNHEY, CDR2 SVGAGI. Losses at the gene ends were 7 bases for V and 5 bases for J; bases not matched to a gene: 7. This CDR3 is 13 amino acids long. The CDR3 spells CASIKRQGETQYF. CDR3 DNA: TGTGCCAGCATTAAAAGACAGGGTGAGACCCAGTACTTC.

The gene calls are TRBV5-8 and TRBJ2-1; D is possibly TRBD1 (6 bases). This CDR3 is 11 amino acids long. Trimming pared 3 bases from V and 12 bases from J, leaving 10 bases between. The germline V gene has CDR1 SGHTS and CDR2 YDEGEE. CDR3 amino acids: CASSSRTAQFF. The CDR3 DNA reads as TGTGCCAGCAGCTCAAGGACAGCGCAGTTCTTC.

The chain carries TRBV7-9 and TRBJ2-6; TRBD1 might be the D (5 bases). This CDR3 spans 18 amino acids. Germline CDR1 is SEHNR and CDR2 is FQNEAQ (reference sequence). V was shortened by 3 bases and J by 0 bases, with 15 bases between the two germline ends. CDR3 in amino acids: CASSFYTTGSSGANVLTF. CDR3 in DNA: TGTGCCAGCAGCTTTTACACAACAGGTAGCTCTGGGGCCAACGTCCTGACTTTC. Complete variable domain (other parts from reference TRBV7-9 and TRBJ2-6): DTGVSQNPRHKITKRGQNVTFRCDPISEHNRLYWYRQTLGQGPEFLTYFQNEAQLEKSRLLSDRFSAERPKGSFSTLEIQRTEQGDSAMYLCASSFYTTGSSGANVLTFGAGSRLTVL.

The rearrangement links TRBV5-4 to TRBJ2-7; TRBD2 aligns across 8 bases. The germline gives CDR1 SGHNT, CDR2 YYREEE (reference sequence). Trimming cost V 3 bases and J 6 bases; bases outside gene matches: 8. CDR3 length: 14 amino acids. The CDR3 protein is CASSSGRTSPEQYF. In DNA, the CDR3 is TGTGCCAGCAGCTCCGGACGGACTAGCCCCGAGCAGTACTTC.

The chain recombines TRBV21-1 with TRBJ1-2. TRBV21-1 is noted as a pseudogene. The CDR3 extends over 16 amino acids. CDR3 amino acids: CASSSRMRVKRRGYTF. The CDR3 coding sequence is TGTGCCAGCAGTTCAAGGATGAGGGTAAAGCGGAGGGGCTACACCTTC.

This clone was recorded a few times. The chain is built from TRBV27 and TRBJ1-2; TRBD1 aligns across 8 bases. Germline V gives CDR1 MNHEY, CDR2 SMNVEV (reference sequence). The CDR3 has 15 residues. The V and J ends lost 4 bases and 7 bases, in that order; junction bases with no gene match: 11. CDR3 in amino acids: CASSSRTGGTFGYTF. In DNA, the CDR3 is TGTGCCAGCAGTTCCCGTACAGGGGGGACATTTGGCTACACCTTC.

A single count supports this clone. The genes are TRBV9 and TRBJ2-2, with 8 bases that match TRBD1. Germline values: CDR1 SGDLS, CDR2 YYNGEE. The CDR3 spans 18 residues. With V trimmed by 4 bases and J by 0 bases, 11 bases remained unmatched. This CDR3 is CASSTRTGSPSNTGELFF. CDR3 in DNA: TGTGCCAGCAGCACCCGGACAGGGAGTCCCTCGAACACCGGGGAGCTGTTTTTT.

The chain couples TRBV27 to TRBJ2-5, with D perhaps matching TRBD2 (6 bases). Trimming stripped 7 bases from V and 0 bases from J, with 9 bases between. Germline V gene lookup returns CDR1 MNHEY and CDR2 SMNVEV (reference sequence). The CDR3 extends over 13 amino acids. As DNA, the CDR3 is TGTGCCAGCATAGGAGGGGACCAAGAGACCCAGTACTTC. It translates to CASIGGDQETQYF.

This clone was counted once. The chain links TRBV10-3 to TRBJ2-1; TRBD1 matches 9 bases. J was trimmed by 4 bases and V by 0 bases; bases with no gene match: 4. The germline V gene has CDR1 ENHRY and CDR2 SYGVKD. The CDR3 totals 16 residues. This CDR3 reads CAISESTGGGYNEQFF. CDR3 sequence (DNA): TGTGCCATCAGTGAGTCGACAGGGGGGGGTTACAATGAGCAGTTCTTC.

The V and J genes are TRBV13 and TRBJ1-2; tentative D call: TRBD1 (6 bases). Trimming shortened V by 3 bases and J by 8 bases, and 19 bases separated the two germline ends. From germline, CDR1 is PRHDT and CDR2 FYEKMQ (reference sequence). This CDR3 is 15 amino acids long. The CDR3 DNA reads TGTGCCAGCAGCTTGTTGGGGGGGGCCTCGGGAGGCTACACCTTC. It specifies CASSLLGGASGGYTF.

The V call is TRBV28, the J call TRBJ1-2; TRBD1 matches 11 bases. Germline CDR1 and CDR2: MDHEN and SYDVKM. J lost 5 bases, V lost 7 bases, and 9 bases had no gene match. The CDR3 loop spans 15 amino acids. CDR3 region: CASTARTGGIYGYTF. In DNA form, the CDR3 reads TGTGCCAGCACCGCCCGGACAGGGGGCATTTATGGCTACACCTTC.

The chain uses TRBV2 and TRBJ1-6, with TRBD1 identical over 10 bases. The CDR3 covers 15 residues. J gave up 7 bases and V 6 bases, and 6 bases lay outside the gene matches. Germline V lookup: CDR1 SNHLY, CDR2 FYNNEI. CDR3 amino acids: CASRRQGAANSPLHF. CDR3 bases: TGTGCCAGCAGGAGACAGGGGGCTGCGAATTCACCCCTCCACTTT.

V is TRBV19 and J is TRBJ1-1; TRBD1 agrees at 12 bases. V gave up 5 bases and J gave up 5 bases; unmatched junction bases: 3. Germline CDR1 and CDR2: LNHDA and SQIVND (reference sequence). There are 14 residues in the CDR3. CDR3 amino acids: CASSGTGGRTEAFF. The DNA for the CDR3 is TGTGCCAGTAGTGGGACAGGGGGCCGGACTGAAGCTTTCTTT.

V and J are TRBV3-1 (or the pseudogene TRBV3-2) and TRBJ2-5, with D perhaps TRBD2 (7 bases). CDR1 and CDR2 from the germline V gene are LGHDT and YNNKEL (reference sequence). This CDR3 is built from 13 residues. Trimming pared 3 bases from V and 7 bases from J, leaving 12 bases between. The CDR3 loop reads CASSHRGAWTQYF. CDR3 DNA sequence: TGTGCCAGCAGCCACCGGGGGGCCTGGACCCAGTACTTC.

This chain connects TRBV6-5 to TRBJ2-7; 9 bases match TRBD1. This CDR3 has 14 amino acids. The germline CDR1 and CDR2 sequences are MNHEY and SVGAGI. V lost 7 bases and J lost 6; bases outside the gene matches: 10. The CDR3 sequence is CASIRTGDRSEQYF. The CDR3 DNA reads TGTGCCAGCATTAGGACAGGGGATAGGTCCGAGCAGTACTTC.

Note on this clone: Other DNA sequences in this specimen translate into the identical CDR3. The rearrangement joins TRBV19 to TRBJ1-1; D is unclear. The length of the CDR3 is 15 residues. Germline values: CDR1 LNHDA, CDR2 SQIVND (reference sequence). Trimming left V 4 bases short and J 1 base short, with 13 bases between. The CDR3 coding sequence is TGTGCCAGTAGTACCCTCGGGGTGAAGAACACTGAAGCTTTCTTT. It is translated as CASSTLGVKNTEAFF.

The chain employs TRBV4-3 and TRBJ2-7, with TRBD1 as a possible D gene (5 bases). CDR3 length: 15 amino acids. Germline V lookup: CDR1 LGHNA, CDR2 YSLEER. With 3 bases removed from V and 2 bases from J, the gap between germline ends came to 14 bases. Here the CDR3 DNA reads TGCGCCAGCAGCCAGGACAATTCTGCCGCCTACGAGCAGTACTTC. Protein sequence: CASSQDNSAAYEQYF.

This chain links TRBV18 with TRBJ1-4; TRBD1 matches 7 bases. Germline values: CDR1 KGHSH, CDR2 LQKENI. Germline trimming cut 6 bases from V and 4 bases from J; bases unmatched to any gene: 5. The CDR3 length is 14 residues. DNA for the CDR3: TGTGCCAGCTCCCCGACAGGGAATAATGAAAAACTGTTTTTT. Its translation: CASSPTGNNEKLFF.

The rearrangement uses TRBV5-6 and TRBJ1-4; 8 bases fit TRBD1. V was pared by 4 bases and J by 4 bases, with 9 bases of the junction left unmatched. This CDR3 spans 16 amino acids. Germline V gives CDR1 SGHDT, CDR2 YYEEEE. The DNA for the CDR3 is TGTGCCAGCAGCCCCGTGGACAGGGCCGGTAATGAAAAACTGTTTTTT. Its translation: CASSPVDRAGNEKLFF.

The chain employs TRBV5-6 and TRBJ1-5; weak D call: TRBD1 (5 bases). The germline V gene encodes CDR1 SGHDT and CDR2 YYEEEE. V lost 1 base and J lost 4, with 15 bases in between. The CDR3 is made up of 16 amino acids. As DNA, the CDR3 is TGTGCCAGCAGCTTGTATCCGACAGCAGAGAATCAGCCCCAGCATTTT. It is translated as CASSLYPTAENQPQHF.

The chain recombines TRBV10-3 with TRBJ1-1; 10 positions match TRBD1. V trimming: 5 bases; J trimming: 3 bases; junction bases outside the gene matches: 6. Germline V gives CDR1 ENHRY, CDR2 SYGVKD. CDR3 size: 15 residues. Here the CDR3 DNA reads TGTGCCATCAGTCGGGACAGGGGAATTTACACTGAAGCTTTCTTT. Translation: CAISRDRGIYTEAFF.

This chain uses TRBV10-3 with TRBJ1-2, with 7 bases aligning to TRBD1. With V trimmed by 8 bases and J by 3 bases, 12 bases remained unmatched. Germline CDR1 reads ENHRY; CDR2 reads SYGVKD. CDR3 length: 15 amino acids. The CDR3 here is CAIGISGTADYGYTF. The CDR3 bases are TGTGCCATCGGTATTTCCGGGACAGCCGACTATGGCTACACCTTC.